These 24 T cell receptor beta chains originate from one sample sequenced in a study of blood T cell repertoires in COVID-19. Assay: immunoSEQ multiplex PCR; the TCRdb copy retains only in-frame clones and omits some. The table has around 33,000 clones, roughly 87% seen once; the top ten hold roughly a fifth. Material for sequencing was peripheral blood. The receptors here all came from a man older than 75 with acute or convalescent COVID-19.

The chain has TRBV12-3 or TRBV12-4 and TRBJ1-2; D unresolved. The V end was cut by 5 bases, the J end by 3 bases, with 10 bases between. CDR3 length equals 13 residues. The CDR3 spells CASSTSLYYGYTF. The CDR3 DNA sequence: TGTGCCAGCAGTACTTCCCTCTACTATGGCTACACCTTC.

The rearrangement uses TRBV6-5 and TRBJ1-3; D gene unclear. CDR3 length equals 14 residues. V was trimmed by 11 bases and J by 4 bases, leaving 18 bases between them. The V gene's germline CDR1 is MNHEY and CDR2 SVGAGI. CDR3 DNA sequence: TGTGCCGTATCTCCCGGGTTGTTAGGAAACACCATATATTTT. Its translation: CAVSPGLLGNTIYF.

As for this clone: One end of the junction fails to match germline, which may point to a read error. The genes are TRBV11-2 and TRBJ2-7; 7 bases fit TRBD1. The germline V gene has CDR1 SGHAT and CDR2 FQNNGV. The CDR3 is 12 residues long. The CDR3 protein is CASSLGGQPKDF. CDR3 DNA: TGTGCCAGCAGCTTAGGGGGACAGCCCAAGGACTTC.

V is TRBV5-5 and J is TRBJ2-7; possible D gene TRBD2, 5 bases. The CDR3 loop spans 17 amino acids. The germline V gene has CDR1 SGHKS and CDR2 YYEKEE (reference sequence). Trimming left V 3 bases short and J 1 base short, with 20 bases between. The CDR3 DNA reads TGTGCCAGCAGCTGGAGGCTTCAGGACTTAGGTTCCTACGAGCAGTACTTC. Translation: CASSWRLQDLGSYEQYF. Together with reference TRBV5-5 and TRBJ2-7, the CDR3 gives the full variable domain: DAGVTQSPTHLIKTRGQQVTLRCSPISGHKSVSWYQQVLGQGPQFIFQYYEKEERGRGNFPDRFSARQFPNYSSELNVNALLLGDSALYLCASSWRLQDLGSYEQYFGPGTRLTVT.

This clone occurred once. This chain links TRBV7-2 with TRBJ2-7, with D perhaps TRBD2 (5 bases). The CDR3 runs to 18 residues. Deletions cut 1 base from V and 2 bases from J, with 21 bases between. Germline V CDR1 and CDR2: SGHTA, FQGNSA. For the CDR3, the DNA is TGTGCCAGCAGCTTAGTGGCCTTTATGGGAGACCTAACCTACGAGCAGTACTTC. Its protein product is CASSLVAFMGDLTYEQYF.

CDR3 in DNA: TGTGCCAGCAGCGTCCGGGGGGGCGAGTATGAGCAGTTCTTC. Its translation: CASSVRGGEYEQFF. The chain couples TRBV7-2 to TRBJ2-1; 8 nucleotides align to TRBD2. Looked up from germline, CDR1 is SGHTA and CDR2 is FQGNSA. The CDR3 is 14 residues long. The V gene end was trimmed by 5 bases and the J gene end by 8 bases; junction bases not matched to a gene: 8.

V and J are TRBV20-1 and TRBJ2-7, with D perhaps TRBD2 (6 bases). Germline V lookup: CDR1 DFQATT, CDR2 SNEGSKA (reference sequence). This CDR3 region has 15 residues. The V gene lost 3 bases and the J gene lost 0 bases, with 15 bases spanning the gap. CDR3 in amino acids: CSASVAAGISYEQYF. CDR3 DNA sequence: TGCAGTGCTAGTGTAGCGGCAGGGATCTCCTACGAGCAGTACTTC.

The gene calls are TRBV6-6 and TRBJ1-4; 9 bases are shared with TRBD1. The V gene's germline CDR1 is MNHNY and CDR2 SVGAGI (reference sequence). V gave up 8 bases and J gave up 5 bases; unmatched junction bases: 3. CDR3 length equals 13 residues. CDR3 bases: TGTGCCAGCCTAGACAGGGGGAATGAAAAACTGTTTTTT. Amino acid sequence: CASLDRGNEKLFF.

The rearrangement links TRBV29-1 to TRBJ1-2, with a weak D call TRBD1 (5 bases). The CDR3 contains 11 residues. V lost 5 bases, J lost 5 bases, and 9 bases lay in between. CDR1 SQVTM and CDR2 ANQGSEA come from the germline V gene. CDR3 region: CSVQGSYGYTF. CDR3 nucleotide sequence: TGCAGCGTTCAGGGCTCTTATGGCTACACCTTC. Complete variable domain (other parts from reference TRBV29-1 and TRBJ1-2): SAVISQKPSRDICQRGTSLTIQCQVDSQVTMMFWYRQQPGQSLTLIATANQGSEATYESGFVIDKFPISRPNLTFSTLTVSNMSPEDSSIYLCSVQGSYGYTFGSGTRLTVV.

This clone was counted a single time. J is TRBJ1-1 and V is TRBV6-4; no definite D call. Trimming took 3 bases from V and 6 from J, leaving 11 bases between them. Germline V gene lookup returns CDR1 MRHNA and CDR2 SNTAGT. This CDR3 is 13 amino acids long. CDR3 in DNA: TGTGCCAGCAGTGAAACTTTACTTGCTGAAGCTTTCTTT. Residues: CASSETLLAEAFF.

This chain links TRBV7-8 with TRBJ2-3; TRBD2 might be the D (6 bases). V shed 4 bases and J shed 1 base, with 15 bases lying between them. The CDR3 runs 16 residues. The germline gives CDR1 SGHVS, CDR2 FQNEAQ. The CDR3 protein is CASSSVSGLGTDTQYF. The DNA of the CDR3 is TGTGCCAGCAGCTCCGTCAGCGGGTTGGGCACAGATACGCAGTATTTT.

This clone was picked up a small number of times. DNA of the CDR3: TGTGCCAGTAGTCCTCAGGGCAGGAGAGATACGCAGTATTTT. The encoded protein is CASSPQGRRDTQYF. The chain employs TRBV19 and TRBJ2-3, with TRBD1 as a possible D gene (5 bases). Per germline, CDR1 LNHDA and CDR2 SQIVND (reference sequence). V was pared by 5 bases and J by 5 bases, with 14 bases between. The CDR3 sequence is 14 residues long.

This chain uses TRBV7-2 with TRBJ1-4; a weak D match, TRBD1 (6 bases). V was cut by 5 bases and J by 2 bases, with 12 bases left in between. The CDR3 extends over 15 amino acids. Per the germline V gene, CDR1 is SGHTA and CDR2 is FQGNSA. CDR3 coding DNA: TGTGCCAGCAGCCCCCAGGGGAGTACTAATGAAAAACTGTTTTTT. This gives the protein CASSPQGSTNEKLFF.

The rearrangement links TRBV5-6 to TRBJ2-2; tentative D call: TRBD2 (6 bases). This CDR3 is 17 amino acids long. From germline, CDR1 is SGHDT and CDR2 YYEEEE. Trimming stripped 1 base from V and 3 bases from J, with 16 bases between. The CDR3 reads CASSLRAGGSDTGELFF. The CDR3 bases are TGTGCCAGCAGCTTGAGGGCTGGGGGGAGTGACACCGGGGAGCTGTTTTTT.

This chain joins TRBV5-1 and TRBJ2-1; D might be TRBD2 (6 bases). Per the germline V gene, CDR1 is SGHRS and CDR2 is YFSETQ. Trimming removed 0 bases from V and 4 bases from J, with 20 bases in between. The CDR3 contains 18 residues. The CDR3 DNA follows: TGCGCCAGCAGCTTGGCCAGGTCAGGTGGGGAGGCTTACAATGAGCAGTTCTTC. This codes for CASSLARSGGEAYNEQFF.

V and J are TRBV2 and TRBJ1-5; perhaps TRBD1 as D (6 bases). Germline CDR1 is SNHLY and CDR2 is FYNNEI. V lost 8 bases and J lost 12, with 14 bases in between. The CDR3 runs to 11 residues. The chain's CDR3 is CASSVDRLQHF. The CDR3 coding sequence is TGTGCCAGCTCCGTGGACAGACTCCAGCATTTT.

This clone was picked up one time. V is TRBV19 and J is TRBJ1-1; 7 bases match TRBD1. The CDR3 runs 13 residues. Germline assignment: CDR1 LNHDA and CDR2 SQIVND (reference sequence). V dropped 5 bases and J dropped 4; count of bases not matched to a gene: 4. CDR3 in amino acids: CASSEQGGTEAFF. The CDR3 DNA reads TGTGCCAGTAGTGAGCAGGGGGGCACTGAAGCTTTCTTT.

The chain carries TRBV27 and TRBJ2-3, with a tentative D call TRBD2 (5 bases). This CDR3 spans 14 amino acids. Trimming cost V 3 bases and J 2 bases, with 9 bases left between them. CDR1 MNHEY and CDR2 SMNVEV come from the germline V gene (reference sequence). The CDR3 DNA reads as TGTGCCAGCAGTTTTCGTAGCGCCACAGATACGCAGTATTTT. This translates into CASSFRSATDTQYF.

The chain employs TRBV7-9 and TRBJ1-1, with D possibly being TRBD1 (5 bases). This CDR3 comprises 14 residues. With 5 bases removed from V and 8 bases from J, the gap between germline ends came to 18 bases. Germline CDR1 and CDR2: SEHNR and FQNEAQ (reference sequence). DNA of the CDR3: TGTGCCAGCAGCCCTAGCGGAGGGGCCTCGGAAGCTTTCTTT. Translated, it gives CASSPSGGASEAFF.

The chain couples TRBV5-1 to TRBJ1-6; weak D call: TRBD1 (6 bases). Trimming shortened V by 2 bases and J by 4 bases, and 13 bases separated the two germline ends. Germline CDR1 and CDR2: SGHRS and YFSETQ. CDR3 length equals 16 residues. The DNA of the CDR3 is TGCGCCAGCAGCTTTACCGGGACAACTTATAATTCACCCCTCCACTTT. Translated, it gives CASSFTGTTYNSPLHF.

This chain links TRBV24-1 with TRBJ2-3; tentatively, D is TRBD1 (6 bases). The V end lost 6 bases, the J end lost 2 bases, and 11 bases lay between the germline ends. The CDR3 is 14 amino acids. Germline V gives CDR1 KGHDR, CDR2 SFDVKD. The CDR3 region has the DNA TGTGCCACCAGTCCGGGACAACCCACAGATACGCAGTATTTT. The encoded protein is CATSPGQPTDTQYF.

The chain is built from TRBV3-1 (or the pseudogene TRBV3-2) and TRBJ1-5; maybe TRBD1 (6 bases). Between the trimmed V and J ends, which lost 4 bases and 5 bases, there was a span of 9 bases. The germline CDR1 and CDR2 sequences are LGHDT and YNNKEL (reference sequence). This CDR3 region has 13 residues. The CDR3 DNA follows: TGTGCCAGCAGCCTCTACAGGGATCAGCCCCAGCATTTT. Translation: CASSLYRDQPQHF.

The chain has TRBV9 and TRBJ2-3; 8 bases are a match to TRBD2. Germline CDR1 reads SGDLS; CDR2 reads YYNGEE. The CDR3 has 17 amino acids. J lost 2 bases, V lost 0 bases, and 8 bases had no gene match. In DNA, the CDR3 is TGTGCCAGCAGCGTAGGACGGGGGGGCCGACACACAGATACGCAGTATTTT. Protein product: CASSVGRGGRHTDTQYF.

As DNA, the CDR3 is TGTGCCAGCAGCTACGGAGATCAGCCCCAGCATTTT. Protein sequence: CASSYGDQPQHF. The rearrangement joins TRBV7-9 to TRBJ1-5; D not certain. V was clipped by 4 bases and J by 5 bases, with 6 bases between them. Germline V gene sequence: CDR1 SEHNR, CDR2 FQNEAQ (reference sequence). The CDR3 loop spans 12 amino acids.